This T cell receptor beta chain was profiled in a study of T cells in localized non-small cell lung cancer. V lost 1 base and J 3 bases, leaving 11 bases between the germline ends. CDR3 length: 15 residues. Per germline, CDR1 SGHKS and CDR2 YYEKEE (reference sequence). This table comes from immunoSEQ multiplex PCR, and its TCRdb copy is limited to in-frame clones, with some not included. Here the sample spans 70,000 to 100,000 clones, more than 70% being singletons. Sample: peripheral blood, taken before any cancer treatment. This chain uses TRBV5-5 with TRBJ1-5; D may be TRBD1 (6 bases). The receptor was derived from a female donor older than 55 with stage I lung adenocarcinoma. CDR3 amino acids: CASSLQGPLNQPQHF. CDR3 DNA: TGTGCCAGCAGCTTGCAGGGGCCCCTCAATCAGCCCCAGCATTTT.